This T cell receptor beta chain was documented in a study of CD8+ T cells in alopecia areata. Researchers gathered lesional scalp punch biopsies and peripheral blood from patients with alopecia areata. Reverse transcribed after extraction, RNA yielded cDNA as the sequencing template. Measured with immunoSEQ multiplex PCR; TCRdb has only the in-frame clones, and not every one. Of approximately 7,000 clones in the sample, about 70% were seen once. General observations from the study: Sequenced scalp T cells also include alphabeta T cells resident in normal skin. Lesional scalp, notably in alopecia totalis/universalis, had clonality above that of normal scalp.

Comments on this clone: What it recognizes is unknown.

This CDR3 is 13 amino acids long. Germline CDR1 and CDR2: LGHNT and FRNRAP. With V trimmed by 6 bases and J by 7 bases, 3 bases remained unmatched. The V and J genes are TRBV12-5 and TRBJ2-2; 9 bases map to TRBD2. This TCR came from a human donor with alopecia areata. The sequenced sample was skin, obtained at week 0. The CDR3: CASGGLAIGELFF. Here the CDR3 DNA reads TGTGCTAGTGGGGGACTAGCCATCGGGGAGCTGTTTTTT.